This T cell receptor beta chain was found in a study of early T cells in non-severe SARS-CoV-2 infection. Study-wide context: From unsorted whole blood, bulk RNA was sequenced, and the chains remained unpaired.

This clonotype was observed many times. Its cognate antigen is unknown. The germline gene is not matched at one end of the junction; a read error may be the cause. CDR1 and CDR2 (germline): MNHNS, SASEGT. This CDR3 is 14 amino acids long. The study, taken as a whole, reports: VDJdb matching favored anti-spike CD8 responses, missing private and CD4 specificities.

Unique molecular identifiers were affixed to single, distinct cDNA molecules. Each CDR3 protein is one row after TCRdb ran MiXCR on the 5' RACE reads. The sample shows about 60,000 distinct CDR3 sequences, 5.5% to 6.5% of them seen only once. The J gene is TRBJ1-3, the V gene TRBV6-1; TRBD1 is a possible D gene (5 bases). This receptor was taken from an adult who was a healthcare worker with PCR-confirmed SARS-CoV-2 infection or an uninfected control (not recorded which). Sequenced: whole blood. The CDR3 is CVSGGWDSGNTIYF. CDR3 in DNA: TGTGTCAGCGGGGGATGGGACTCTGGAAACACCATATATTTT.